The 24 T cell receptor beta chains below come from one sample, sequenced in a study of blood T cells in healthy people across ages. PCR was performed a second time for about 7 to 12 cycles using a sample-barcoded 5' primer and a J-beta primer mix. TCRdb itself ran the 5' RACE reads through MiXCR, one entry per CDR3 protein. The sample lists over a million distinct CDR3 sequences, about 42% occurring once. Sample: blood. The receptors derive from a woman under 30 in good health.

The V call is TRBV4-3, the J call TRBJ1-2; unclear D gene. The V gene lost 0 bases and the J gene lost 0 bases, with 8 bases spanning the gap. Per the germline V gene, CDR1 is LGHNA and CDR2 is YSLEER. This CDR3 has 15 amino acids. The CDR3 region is CASSQDAAPNYGYTF. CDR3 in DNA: TGCGCCAGCAGCCAAGACGCAGCACCTAACTATGGCTACACCTTC.

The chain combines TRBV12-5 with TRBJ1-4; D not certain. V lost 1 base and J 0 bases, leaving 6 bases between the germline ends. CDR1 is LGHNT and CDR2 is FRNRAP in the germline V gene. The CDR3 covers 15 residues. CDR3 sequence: CASGLGRATNEKLFF. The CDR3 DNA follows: TGTGCTAGTGGTTTGGGACGTGCAACTAATGAAAAACTGTTTTTT.

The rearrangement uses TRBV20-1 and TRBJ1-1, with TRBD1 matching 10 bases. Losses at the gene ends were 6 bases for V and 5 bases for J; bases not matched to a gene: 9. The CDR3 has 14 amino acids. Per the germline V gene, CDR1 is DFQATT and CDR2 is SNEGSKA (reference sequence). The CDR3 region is CSAQSWDRGTEAFF. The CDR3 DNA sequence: TGCAGTGCCCAGTCATGGGACAGGGGAACTGAAGCTTTCTTT.

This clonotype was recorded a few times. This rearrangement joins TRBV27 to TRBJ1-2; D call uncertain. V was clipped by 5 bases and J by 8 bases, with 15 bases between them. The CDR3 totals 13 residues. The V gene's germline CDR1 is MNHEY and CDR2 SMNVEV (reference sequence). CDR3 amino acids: CASSPVAARGYTF. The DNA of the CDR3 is TGTGCCAGCAGTCCCGTGGCGGCCCGGGGCTACACCTTC.

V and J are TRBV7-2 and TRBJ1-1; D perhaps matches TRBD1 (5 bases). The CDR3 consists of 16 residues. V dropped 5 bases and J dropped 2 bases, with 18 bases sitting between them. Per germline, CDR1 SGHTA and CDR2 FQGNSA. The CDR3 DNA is TGTGCCAGCAGCCGACACGACAGCCCCTTCAACACTGAAGCTTTCTTT. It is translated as CASSRHDSPFNTEAFF.

The CDR3 DNA follows: TGTGCCAGCAGTTACTCCGTCAGGGGGTCCTACAATGAGCAGTTCTTC. It encodes CASSYSVRGSYNEQFF. The chain uses TRBV6-2 or TRBV6-3 and TRBJ2-1; 7 positions agree with TRBD1. This CDR3 spans 16 amino acids. The germline V gene encodes CDR1 MNHEY and CDR2 SVGEGT. V lost 0 bases, J lost 1 base, and 3 bases stayed unmatched.

CDR3 sequence reads: CASSSERGAYNEQYF. In DNA form, the CDR3 reads TGTGCCAGCAGTTCAGAGCGGGGGGCCTACAATGAGCAGTACTTC. The chain couples TRBV27 to TRBJ2-7, with 9 bases that match TRBD2. After removal of 4 bases from V and 7 bases from J, the junction contained 11 bases not matched to a gene. CDR1 and CDR2 from the germline V gene are MNHEY and SMNVEV (reference sequence). The CDR3 spans 15 residues.

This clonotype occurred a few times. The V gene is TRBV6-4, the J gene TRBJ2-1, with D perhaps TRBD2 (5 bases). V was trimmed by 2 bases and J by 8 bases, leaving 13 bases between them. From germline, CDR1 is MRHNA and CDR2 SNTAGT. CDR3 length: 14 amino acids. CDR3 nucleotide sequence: TGTGCCAGCAGTGACAGGCTAAGTAGCGATGAGCAGTTCTTC. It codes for CASSDRLSSDEQFF.

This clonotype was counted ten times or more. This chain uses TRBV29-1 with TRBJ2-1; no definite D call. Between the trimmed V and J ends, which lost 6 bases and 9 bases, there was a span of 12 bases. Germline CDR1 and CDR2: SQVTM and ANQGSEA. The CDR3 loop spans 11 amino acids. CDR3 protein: CSVHPATEQFF. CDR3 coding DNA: TGCAGCGTGCACCCAGCGACTGAGCAGTTCTTC.

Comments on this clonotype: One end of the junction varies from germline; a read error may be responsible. CDR3 sequence (DNA): TGTGCCAACAGTGAATCGAACACTCGCAATCAGCCCCAGCATTTT. The encoded protein is CANSESNTRNQPQHF. The rearrangement joins TRBV6-1 to TRBJ1-5, with unresolved D. This CDR3 comprises 15 residues. Germline CDR1 reads MNHNS; CDR2 reads SASEGT.

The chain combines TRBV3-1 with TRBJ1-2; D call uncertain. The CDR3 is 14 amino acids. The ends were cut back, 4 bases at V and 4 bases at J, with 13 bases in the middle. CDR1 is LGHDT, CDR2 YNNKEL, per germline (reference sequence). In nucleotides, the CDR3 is TGTGCCAGCAGCCTAGAAAGTGCGGTCTATGGCTACACCTTC. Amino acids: CASSLESAVYGYTF.

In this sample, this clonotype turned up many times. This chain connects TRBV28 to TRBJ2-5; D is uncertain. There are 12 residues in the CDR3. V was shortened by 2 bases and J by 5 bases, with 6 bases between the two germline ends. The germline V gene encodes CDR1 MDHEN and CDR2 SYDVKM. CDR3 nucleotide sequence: TGTGCCAGCAGTTTAAGCACCGAGACCCAGTACTTC. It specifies CASSLSTETQYF.

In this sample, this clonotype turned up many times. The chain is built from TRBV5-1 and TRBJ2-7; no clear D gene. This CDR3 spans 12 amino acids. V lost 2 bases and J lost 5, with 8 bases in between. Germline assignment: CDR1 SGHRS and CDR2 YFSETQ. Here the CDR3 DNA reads TGCGCCAGCAGCTTTTATGGGGACGAGCAGTACTTC. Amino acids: CASSFYGDEQYF.

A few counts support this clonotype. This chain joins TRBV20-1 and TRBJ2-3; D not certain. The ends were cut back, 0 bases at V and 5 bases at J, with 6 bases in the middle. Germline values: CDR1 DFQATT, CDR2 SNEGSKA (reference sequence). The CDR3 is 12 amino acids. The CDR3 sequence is CSARESVDTQYF. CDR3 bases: TGCAGTGCTAGAGAATCGGTAGATACGCAGTATTTT.

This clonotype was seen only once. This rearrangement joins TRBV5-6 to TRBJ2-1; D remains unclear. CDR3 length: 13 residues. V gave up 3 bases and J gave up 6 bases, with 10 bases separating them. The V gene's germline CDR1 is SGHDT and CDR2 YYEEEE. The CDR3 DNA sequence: TGTGCCAGCAGCTACGACTGGGGCAATGAGCAGTTCTTC. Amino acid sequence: CASSYDWGNEQFF. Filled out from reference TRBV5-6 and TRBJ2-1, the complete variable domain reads DAGVTQSPTHLIKTRGQQVTLRCSPKSGHDTVSWYQQALGQGPQFIFQYYEEEERQRGNFPDRFSGHQFPNYSSELNVNALLLGDSALYLCASSYDWGNEQFFGPGTRLTVL.

CDR3 sequence: CASSFDSSLGGQFF. The CDR3 bases are TGTGCCAGCAGCTTCGACAGTTCTTTGGGGGGTCAGTTCTTC. V gene TRBV5-5 combines with J gene TRBJ2-1, with a weak D call TRBD2 (6 bases). The V end was cut by 2 bases, the J end by 13 bases, with 19 bases between. CDR1 and CDR2 (germline): SGHKS, YYEKEE (reference sequence). The length of the CDR3 is 14 residues.

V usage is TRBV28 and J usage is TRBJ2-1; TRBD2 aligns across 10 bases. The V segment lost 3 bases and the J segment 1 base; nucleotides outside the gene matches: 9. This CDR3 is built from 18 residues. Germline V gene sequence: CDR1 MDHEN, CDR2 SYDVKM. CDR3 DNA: TGTGCCAGCAGTTTCCTGGCTAGCGGGAGCCTGTCCTACAATGAGCAGTTCTTC. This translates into CASSFLASGSLSYNEQFF.

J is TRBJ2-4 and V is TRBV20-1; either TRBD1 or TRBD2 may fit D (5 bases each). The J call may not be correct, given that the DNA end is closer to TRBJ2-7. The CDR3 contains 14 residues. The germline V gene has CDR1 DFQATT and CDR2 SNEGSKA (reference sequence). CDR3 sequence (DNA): TGCAGTGCTCGGGACGGTAGCCCCGGCTACGAGCAGTACTTC. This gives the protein CSARDGSPGYEQYF.

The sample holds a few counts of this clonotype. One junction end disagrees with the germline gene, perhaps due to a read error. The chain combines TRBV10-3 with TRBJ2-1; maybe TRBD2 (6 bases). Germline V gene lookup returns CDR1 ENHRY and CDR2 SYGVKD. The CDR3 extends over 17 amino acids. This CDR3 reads CAISVRDSSPTRNEKFF. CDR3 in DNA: TGTGCCATCAGTGTGCGGGACTCCTCTCCTACCAGGAATGAGAAGTTCTTC.

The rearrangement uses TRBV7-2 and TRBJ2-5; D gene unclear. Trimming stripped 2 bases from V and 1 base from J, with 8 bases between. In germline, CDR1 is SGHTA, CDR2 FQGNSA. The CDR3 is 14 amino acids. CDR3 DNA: TGTGCCAGCAGCTTAAGACCCATCCAAGAGACCCAGTACTTC. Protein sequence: CASSLRPIQETQYF.

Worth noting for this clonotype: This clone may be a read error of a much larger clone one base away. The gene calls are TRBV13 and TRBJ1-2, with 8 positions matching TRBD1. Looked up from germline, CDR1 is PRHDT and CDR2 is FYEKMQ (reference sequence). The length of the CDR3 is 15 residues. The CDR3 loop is CASSTWTGTNCGYTF. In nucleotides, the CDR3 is TGTGCCAGCAGCACATGGACAGGGACTAACTGTGGCTACACCTTC.

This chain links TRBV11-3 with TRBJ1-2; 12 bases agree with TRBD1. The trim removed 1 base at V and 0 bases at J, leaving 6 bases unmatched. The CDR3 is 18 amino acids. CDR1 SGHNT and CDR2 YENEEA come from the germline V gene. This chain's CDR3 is CASSLVRDRGPANYGYTF. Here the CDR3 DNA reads TGTGCCAGCAGCTTAGTCCGGGACAGGGGGCCGGCTAACTATGGCTACACCTTC.

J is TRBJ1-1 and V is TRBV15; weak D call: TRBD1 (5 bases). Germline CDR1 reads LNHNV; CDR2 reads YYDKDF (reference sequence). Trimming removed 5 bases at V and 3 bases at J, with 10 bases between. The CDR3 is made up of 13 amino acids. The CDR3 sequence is CATSRTGDTEAFF. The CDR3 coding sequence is TGTGCCACCAGCCGGACGGGGGACACTGAAGCTTTCTTT.

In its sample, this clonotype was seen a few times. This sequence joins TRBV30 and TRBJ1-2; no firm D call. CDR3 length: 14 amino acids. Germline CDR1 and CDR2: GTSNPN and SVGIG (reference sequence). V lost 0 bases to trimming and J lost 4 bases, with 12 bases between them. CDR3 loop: CAWSVWGTSYGYTF. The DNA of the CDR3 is TGTGCCTGGAGTGTATGGGGAACTTCCTATGGCTACACCTTC.